The T cell receptor (beta chain) under discussion was sequenced for a study of blood T cell repertoires in COVID-19. Overall study: Sites across the United States, Italy and Spain contributed samples from acute and convalescent COVID-19. T cells, B-cell-depleted T cells, or PBMCs provided the cDNA or gDNA that served as material.

In the original workflow: Cell counts per sample came from amplifying reference gene primers. Method: immunoSEQ multiplex PCR; TCRdb's copy keeps in-frame clones and lacks some. The DNA gave D and trimming, while V, J and clone size come from that table. The table records 40,000 to 45,000 clones, roughly nine tenths of them present only once. The V end was cut by 5 bases, the J end by 0 bases, with 11 bases between. Germline loops: CDR1 SGHNT, CDR2 YENEEA. The CDR3 runs 15 residues. The source of this sequence is a human donor in a cohort sampled during active COVID-19. Sequencing input: peripheral blood. The chain couples TRBV11-3 to TRBJ2-1; a possible D gene is TRBD1 (6 bases). This chain's CDR3 is CASSRDRSSYNEQFF. CDR3 DNA sequence: TGTGCCAGCAGCCGCGACAGGAGCTCCTACAATGAGCAGTTCTTC. The variable domain in full, completed from reference TRBV11-3 and TRBJ2-1, reads EAGVVQSPRYKIIEKKQPVAFWCNPISGHNTLYWYLQNLGQGPELLIRYENEEAVDDSQLPKDRFSAERLKGVDSTLKIQPAELGDSAVYLCASSRDRSSYNEQFFGPGTRLTVL.